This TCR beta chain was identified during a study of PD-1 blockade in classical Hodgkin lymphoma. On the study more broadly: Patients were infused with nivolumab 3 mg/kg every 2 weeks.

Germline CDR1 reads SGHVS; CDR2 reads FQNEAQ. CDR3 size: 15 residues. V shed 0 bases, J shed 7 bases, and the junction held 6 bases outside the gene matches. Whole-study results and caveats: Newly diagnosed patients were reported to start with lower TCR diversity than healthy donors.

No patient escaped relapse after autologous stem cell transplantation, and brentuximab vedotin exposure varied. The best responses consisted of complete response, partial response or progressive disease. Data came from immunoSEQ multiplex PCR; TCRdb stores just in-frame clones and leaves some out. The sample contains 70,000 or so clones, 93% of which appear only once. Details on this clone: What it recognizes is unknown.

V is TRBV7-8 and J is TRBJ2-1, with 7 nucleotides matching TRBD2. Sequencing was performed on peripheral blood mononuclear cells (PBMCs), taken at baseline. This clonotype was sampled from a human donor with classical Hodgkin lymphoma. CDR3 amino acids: CASSLASSGSNEQFF. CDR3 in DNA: TGTGCCAGCAGCTTAGCATCTAGCGGATCGAATGAGCAGTTCTTC.